This TCR beta chain emerged from a study of blood T cell repertoires in COVID-19. V was pared by 5 bases and J by 7 bases, with 5 bases of the junction left unmatched. The germline V gene has CDR1 LNHDA and CDR2 SQIVND (reference sequence). There are 13 residues in the CDR3. Generated by immunoSEQ multiplex PCR, the TCRdb table keeps only in-frame clones and is missing some. The sample has 30,000 to 40,000 clones, roughly 88% seen once. V gene TRBV19 combines with J gene TRBJ1-1; TRBD1 matches at 9 bases. This sequence was found in a man aged 80 or over with acute or convalescent COVID-19. Source material: peripheral blood. CDR3: CASSVTGGDEAFF. CDR3 in DNA: TGTGCCAGTAGTGTAACAGGGGGCGATGAAGCTTTCTTT.